This TCR beta chain came from a study of blood T cell repertoires in COVID-19. About the research overall: Whether acute or convalescent, the COVID-19 samples came from the United States, Italy and Spain.

Methods used by the authors: Estimates of nucleated cell counts were drawn from the amplification of reference gene primers. The table came from immunoSEQ multiplex PCR; TCRdb's copy has only in-frame clones and leaves some out. V, J and clone size were drawn from that table, and D and trimming were deduced from the DNA. Of fewer than 300,000 clones in the sample, roughly 85% were seen once. Per the germline V gene, CDR1 is SNHLY and CDR2 is FYNNEI. CDR3 size: 16 residues. With 5 bases clipped from V and 0 bases from J, the junction kept 4 bases outside the gene matches. Material for sequencing was peripheral blood. V gene TRBV2 combines with J gene TRBJ1-6; 7 bases are shared with TRBD1. The TCR was taken from a young woman with acute or convalescent COVID-19. The CDR3 reads CASSMTGSSYNSPLHF. The CDR3 DNA sequence: TGTGCCAGCAGTATGACAGGGAGCTCCTATAATTCACCCCTCCACTTT.